This record concerns one T cell receptor beta chain sequence. The junction does not match germline at one end; this may be a read error. CDR3 length: 15 amino acids. Per germline, CDR1 SEHNR and CDR2 FQNEAQ (reference sequence). The data are from a study of blood T cells in healthy people across ages. The second PCR ran about 6 to 12 cycles with a sample-barcoded 5' primer and J-beta primers. TCRdb recomputed calls from the 5' RACE reads with MiXCR, one row per CDR3 protein. Seen here are 600,000 to 1,000,000 distinct CDR3 sequences, over 45% observed once, and the top ten hold roughly 22%. The sample was blood. The chain recombines TRBV7-9 with TRBJ2-5; unclear D gene. This receptor was taken from a young man in good health. The CDR3, as DNA: TGTTCCAGCAGCTCCCCGGTTGTGGCTCAAGAGACCCAGTACTTC. Amino acids: CSSSSPVVAQETQYF.